This T cell receptor (beta chain) emerged from a study of cytomegalovirus exposure and HLA in healthy donors. Germline CDR1 SNHLY, CDR2 FYNNEI. The V and J ends lost 7 bases and 4 bases respectively, with 14 bases between them. The CDR3 is 15 residues long. With 60 Vbeta and 13 Jbeta primers, the PCR was carried out. Clones were sequenced by immunoSEQ multiplex PCR, and TCRdb holds only the in-frame ones, with some missing. The table has 90,000 to 150,000 clones, about 78% seen once. The chain uses TRBV2 and TRBJ1-6; TRBD1 might be the D (5 bases). This receptor was taken from a woman aged 40 to 50 in good health and CMV-seropositive. The sequencing sample was made of PBMCs. Written as DNA, the CDR3 is TGTGCCAGCACTGGCTGGGGCACTTATAATTCACCCCTCCACTTT. This encodes CASTGWGTYNSPLHF. The full variable domain, completed using reference TRBV2 and TRBJ1-6, is EPEVTQTPSHQVTQMGQEVILRCVPISNHLYFYWYRQILGQKVEFLVSFYNNEISEKSEIFDDQFSVERPDGSNFTLKIRSTKLEDSAMYFCASTGWGTYNSPLHFGNGTRLTVT.